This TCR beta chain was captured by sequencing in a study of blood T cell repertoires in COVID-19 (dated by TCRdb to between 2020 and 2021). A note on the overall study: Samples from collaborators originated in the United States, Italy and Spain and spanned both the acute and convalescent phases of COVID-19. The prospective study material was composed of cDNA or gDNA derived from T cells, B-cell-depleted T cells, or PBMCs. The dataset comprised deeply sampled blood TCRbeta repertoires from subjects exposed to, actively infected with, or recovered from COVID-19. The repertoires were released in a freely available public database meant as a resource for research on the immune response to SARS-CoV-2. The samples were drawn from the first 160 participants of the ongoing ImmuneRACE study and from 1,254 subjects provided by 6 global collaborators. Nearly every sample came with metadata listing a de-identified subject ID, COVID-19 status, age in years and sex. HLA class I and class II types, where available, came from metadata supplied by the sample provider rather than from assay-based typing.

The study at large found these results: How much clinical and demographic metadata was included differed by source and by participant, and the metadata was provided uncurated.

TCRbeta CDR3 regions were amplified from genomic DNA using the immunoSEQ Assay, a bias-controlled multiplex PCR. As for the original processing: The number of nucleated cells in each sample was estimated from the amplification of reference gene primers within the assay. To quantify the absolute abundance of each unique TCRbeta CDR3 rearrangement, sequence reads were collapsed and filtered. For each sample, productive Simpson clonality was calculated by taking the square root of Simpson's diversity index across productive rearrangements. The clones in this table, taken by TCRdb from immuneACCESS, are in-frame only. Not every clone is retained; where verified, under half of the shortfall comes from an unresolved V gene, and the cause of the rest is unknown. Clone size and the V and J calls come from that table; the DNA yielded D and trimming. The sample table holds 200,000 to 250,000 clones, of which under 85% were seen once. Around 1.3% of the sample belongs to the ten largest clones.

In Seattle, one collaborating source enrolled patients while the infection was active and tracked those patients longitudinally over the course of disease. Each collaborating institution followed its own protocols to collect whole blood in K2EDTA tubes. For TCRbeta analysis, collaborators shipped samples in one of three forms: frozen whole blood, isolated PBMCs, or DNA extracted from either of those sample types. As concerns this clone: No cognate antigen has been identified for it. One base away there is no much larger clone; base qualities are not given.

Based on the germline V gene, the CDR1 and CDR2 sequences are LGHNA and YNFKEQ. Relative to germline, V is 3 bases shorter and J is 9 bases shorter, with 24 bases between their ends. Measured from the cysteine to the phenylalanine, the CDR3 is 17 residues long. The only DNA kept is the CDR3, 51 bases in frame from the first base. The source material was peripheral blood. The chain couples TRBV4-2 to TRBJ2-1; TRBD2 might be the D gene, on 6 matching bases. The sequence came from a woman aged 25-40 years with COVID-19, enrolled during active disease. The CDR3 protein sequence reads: CASSHSAGSSPSGEQFF. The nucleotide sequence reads TGTGCCAGCAGCCACTCTGCCGGGAGCAGTCCTTCGGGTGAGCAGTTCTTC.